This is a list of T cell receptor beta chains from one sample in a study of Graves' ophthalmopathy and Graves' hyperthyroidism. MiXCR, run by TCRdb on the multiplex PCR reads, gives a single entry per CDR3 protein. The sample contains a few hundred thousand distinct CDR3 sequences, less than 20% of which appear only once. The source material was peripheral blood. The origin of the receptors is a woman aged 18-35 years with stable Graves' hyperthyroidism. CDR3s include the opening cysteine and the closing phenylalanine or tryptophan. The order of the fields is J gene, D gene, clone size, V gene, CDR3 length, CDR3 protein, CDR3 DNA. A D gene is named only where the DNA matches it firmly. Clone size is shown for a subset of rows, as once, few, many or a class of expanded clone.

>TRBJ1-1|NA|few|TRBV5-1|15
CASSSGGSRGTEAFF
TGCGCCAGCAGCTCGGGGGGCTCGAGGGGCACTGAAGCTTTCTTT
>TRBJ2-5|NA|few|TRBV7-9|15
CASSPPELRQETQYF
TGTGCCAGCAGCCCCCCAGAGCTCAGACAAGAGACCCAGTACTTC
>TRBJ2-7|NA|many|TRBV12-3/TRBV12-4|15
CASSSAGPSSYEQYF
TGTGCCAGCAGTTCCGCGGGACCCTCGTCCTACGAGCAGTACTTC
>TRBJ1-1|NA|many|TRBV6-2/TRBV6-3|16
CASSNGSTRGNTEAFF
TGTGCCAGCAGTAACGGCAGCACAAGAGGGAACACTGAAGCTTTCTTT
>TRBJ1-6|NA|few|TRBV2|13
CASSVTVRTPLHF
TGTGCCAGCAGTGTAACAGTAAGAACACCCCTCCACTTT
>TRBJ1-1|NA|many|TRBV19|16
CASLPMEGPMNTEAFF
TGTGCCAGTCTTCCAATGGAGGGGCCGATGAACACTGAAGCTTTCTTT
>TRBJ2-2|TRBD2|NA|TRBV10-1|15
CASSELAGGTGELFF
TGCGCCAGCAGTGAACTAGCGGGGGGCACCGGGGAGCTGTTTTTT
>TRBJ2-2|NA|NA|TRBV6-1|13
CASRLTGSGELFF
TGTGCCAGCAGACTTACAGGGTCCGGGGAGCTGTTTTTT
>TRBJ1-1|NA|many|TRBV2|13
CASQDTSNTEAFF
TGTGCCAGCCAAGACACATCGAACACTGAAGCTTTCTTT
>TRBJ1-2|NA|NA|TRBV6-1|13
CASRLPGGPGYTF
TGTGCCAGCAGACTACCGGGAGGCCCCGGCTACACCTTC
>TRBJ1-1|NA|many|TRBV7-2|15
CASSLGFGLNTEAFF
TGTGCCAGCAGCTTAGGGTTCGGACTGAACACTGAAGCTTTCTTT
>TRBJ2-7|NA|NA|TRBV11-2|14
CASSLVWVTYEQYF
TGTGCCAGCAGCTTAGTATGGGTTACCTACGAGCAGTACTTC
>TRBJ1-1|NA|many|TRBV15|15
CATSRGGEMNTEAFF
TGTGCCACCAGCAGAGGCGGGGAGATGAACACTGAAGCTTTCTTT
>TRBJ2-7|NA|many|TRBV6-1|10
CASRFYEQYF
TGTGCCAGCAGGTTCTACGAGCAGTACTTC
>TRBJ2-2|TRBD1|NA|TRBV20-1|15
CSAGGQGSDTGELFF
TGCAGTGCAGGGGGACAGGGATCGGACACCGGGGAGCTGTTTTTT
>TRBJ1-2|NA|many|TRBV5-1|14
CASSLVGSSAGYTF
TGCGCCAGCAGCTTGGTGGGCAGCTCAGCTGGCTACACCTTC
>TRBJ1-1|NA|NA|TRBV12-3/TRBV12-4|11
CASAALTEAFF
TGTGCCAGTGCCGCGCTGACTGAAGCTTTCTTT
>TRBJ1-1|NA|many|TRBV6-1|14
CASSRGGDNTEAFF
TGTGCCAGCAGCCGGGGGGGGGACAACACTGAAGCTTTCTTT
>TRBJ2-4|NA|few|TRBV4-2|16
CASSQGASNQGNIQYF
TGTGCCAGCAGCCAAGGGGCATCGAACCAGGGGAACATTCAGTACTTC
>TRBJ2-2|NA|many|TRBV7-3|13
CASSRHNTGELFF
TGTGCCAGCAGCAGACACAACACCGGGGAGCTGTTTTTT
>TRBJ1-6|NA|NA|TRBV12-3/TRBV12-4|15
CASSKRQGNNSPLHF
TGTGCCAGCAGTAAGCGCCAGGGAAATAATTCACCCCTCCACTTT
>TRBJ1-1|NA|many|TRBV6-5|16
CASSRVTGPMNTEAFF
TGTGCCAGCAGTCGGGTAACGGGACCCATGAACACTGAAGCTTTCTTT
>TRBJ1-1|NA|many|TRBV7-4|16
CASSLPRDQLNTEAFF
TGTGCCAGCAGCTTACCAAGGGATCAGCTTAACACTGAAGCTTTCTTT
>TRBJ1-1|NA|many|TRBV7-3|13
CASSASGGGEAFF
TGTGCCAGCAGCGCCAGTGGGGGTGGAGAAGCTTTCTTT
>TRBJ2-5|TRBD2|NA|TRBV5-1|16
CASSGGLAVPEETQYF
TGCGCCAGCAGCGGGGGACTAGCGGTACCTGAAGAGACCCAGTACTTC
>TRBJ1-2|NA|many|TRBV10-3|14
CATEDMGPQGGYTF
TGTGCCACCGAAGACATGGGGCCGCAGGGCGGCTACACCTTC
>TRBJ1-2|NA|many|TRBV7-9|12
CASSPPGDGYTF
TGTGCCAGCAGCCCTCCAGGGGATGGCTACACCTTC
>TRBJ1-1|NA|many|TRBV12-3/TRBV12-4|13
CASRPTRNTEAFF
TGTGCCAGCAGGCCGACACGGAACACTGAAGCTTTCTTT
>TRBJ1-1|NA|NA|TRBV19|14
CASTPGWGNTEAFF
TGTGCCAGTACCCCCGGGTGGGGAAACACTGAAGCTTTCTTT
>TRBJ2-7|TRBD1|many|TRBV9|14
CASSVETGGYEQYF
TGTGCCAGCAGCGTAGAGACAGGGGGCTACGAGCAGTACTTC
>TRBJ1-1|NA|NA|TRBV5-1|19
CASSLVLGPGILKNTEAFF
TGCGCCAGCAGCTTGGTATTAGGGCCAGGTATACTAAAGAACACTGAAGCTTTCTTT
>TRBJ1-1|TRBD1|few|TRBV2|13
CASNEGATTEAFF
TGTGCCAGCAATGAGGGGGCAACCACTGAAGCTTTCTTT
>TRBJ2-5|TRBD2|many|TRBV20-1|18
CSVNVGAGGALVWETQYF
TGCAGTGTCAATGTCGGAGCGGGGGGAGCTCTCGTCTGGGAGACCCAGTACTTC
>TRBJ1-2|NA|many|TRBV11-2|14
CASSTLSANYGYTF
TGTGCCAGCAGCACTCTTTCGGCTAACTATGGCTACACCTTC
>TRBJ1-2|TRBD1|many|TRBV15|14
CATSTGQGGYGYTF
TGTGCCACCAGTACCGGACAGGGAGGGTATGGCTACACCTTC
>TRBJ1-1|NA|many|TRBV12-3/TRBV12-4|16
CASSLEGAPMNTEAFF
TGTGCCAGCAGTTTAGAAGGGGCACCCATGAACACTGAAGCTTTCTTT
>TRBJ2-5|NA|NA|TRBV24-1|16
CATSDLQFGGKETQYF
TGTGCCACCAGTGATTTGCAGTTTGGGGGTAAAGAGACCCAGTACTTC
>TRBJ2-7|NA|NA|TRBV19|13
CASSVVFGSEQYF
TGTGCCAGTAGTGTGGTCTTCGGGTCCGAGCAGTACTTC
>TRBJ1-1|NA|many|TRBV11-3|18
CASRNGLDNRFGITEAFF
TGTGCCAGCAGGAACGGCCTAGACAATAGGTTTGGGATCACTGAAGCTTTCTTT
>TRBJ2-5|NA|many|TRBV7-7|16
CASSLSGRDLRETQYF
TGTGCTAGCAGCTTATCGGGCCGGGACCTGAGGGAGACCCAGTACTTC
>TRBJ1-6|NA|many|TRBV2|13
CASGSSMNSPLHF
TGTGCCAGCGGGAGCAGCATGAATTCACCCCTCCACTTT